This entry concerns a single TCR beta chain. Antigen unknown. The source of the sample is a study of cytomegalovirus exposure and HLA in healthy donors. On the study more broadly: HLA-typed donors were the source of approximately 86 million unique TCRs held in an early data release.

General study results and limits: Reportedly, TCR beta sequences accurately predicted HLA-A and HLA-B alleles in most subjects. For cytomegalovirus status, the classifier reportedly gave diagnoses with high specificity and sensitivity.

Primers: 60 Vbeta forward and 13 Jbeta reverse. Original processing methods: It was a later analysis that counted 75 million to 90 million unique TCR beta chains, of which around 11 million were shared. This table comes from immunoSEQ multiplex PCR, and its TCRdb copy is limited to in-frame clones, with some not included. V, J and clone size reflect that table, while D and trimming were determined from the DNA. The table includes 95,000 to 150,000 clones, about 80% detected once. The CDR3 contains 13 residues. Trimming removed 2 bases from V and 6 bases from J, with 10 bases in between. The germline V gene encodes CDR1 SEHNR and CDR2 FQNEAQ (reference sequence).

The sample taken for sequencing was PBMCs. This sequence originates from a woman in her 50s in good health and CMV-seropositive. This chain joins TRBV7-9 and TRBJ1-1, with D maybe TRBD1 (6 bases). CDR3 sequence reads: CASSLRQEAEAFF. CDR3 sequence (DNA): TGTGCCAGCAGCTTAAGACAGGAGGCTGAAGCTTTCTTT.